This T cell receptor beta chain originates from a study of CD8 T cells in Susac syndrome. The study's findings and limits: The authors acknowledged that their TCR sequencing and HLA analysis involved a relatively small number of individuals.

The authors reverse transcribed roughly 0.5 to 1 ug RNA with random hexamers. MiXCR, applied by TCRdb to the immunoSEQ multiplex PCR reads, yields one record per CDR3 protein. The sample has some 200,000 distinct CDR3 sequences, roughly 94% seen once. As concerns this clonotype: What it recognizes is unknown.

Germline V gene data show CDR1 as LNHDA and CDR2 as SQIVND (reference sequence). V lost 5 bases and J 5 bases, leaving 14 bases between the germline ends. The CDR3 totals 14 residues. Sequencing input: CD4+ T cells from PBMCs. The sequence derives from a human donor in good health. The chain is built from TRBV19 and TRBJ2-3; tentatively, D is TRBD1 (5 bases). Here the CDR3 DNA reads TGTGCCAGTAGTGTGGGGCAAGCGCGAGATACGCAGTATTTT. It is translated as CASSVGQARDTQYF.